The subject of this entry is one TCR beta chain. The antigen is undetermined. The data were obtained in a study of OX40 agonist ivuxolimab in advanced cancers. Study-wide context: Each dose-escalation patient presented with hepatocellular carcinoma, melanoma, renal cell or head and neck cancer. Two cutaneous melanoma patients and one hepatocellular carcinoma patient, three in all, had partial responses.

Profiled with immunoSEQ multiplex PCR; TCRdb holds only in-frame clones, not every one. The repertoire has 75,000 to 100,000 clones, around 85% of them found once; the top ten carry under 2.5%. The study's findings and limits: Antigen targets of the expanded peripheral T cells went undetermined. CD8+ T cells were the subset that, on average, had more expanded clones than CD4+.

This specimen was CD4+ or CD8+ T cells sorted from blood, taken in a trial of the OX40 agonist ivuxolimab. The sequence derives from an adult with an advanced solid tumor such as melanoma, head and neck, liver or kidney cancer.

The CDR3 DNA is TGTGCCAGCAGCCTTACCGGGACTAGCTCCTACAATGAGCAGTTCTTC. It specifies CASSLTGTSSYNEQFF. The chain uses TRBV4-2 and TRBJ2-1, with 8 bases lining up with TRBD2. This CDR3 is 16 amino acids long. Germline trimming cut 4 bases from V and 0 bases from J; bases unmatched to any gene: 5. CDR1 and CDR2 (germline): LGHNA, YNFKEQ.